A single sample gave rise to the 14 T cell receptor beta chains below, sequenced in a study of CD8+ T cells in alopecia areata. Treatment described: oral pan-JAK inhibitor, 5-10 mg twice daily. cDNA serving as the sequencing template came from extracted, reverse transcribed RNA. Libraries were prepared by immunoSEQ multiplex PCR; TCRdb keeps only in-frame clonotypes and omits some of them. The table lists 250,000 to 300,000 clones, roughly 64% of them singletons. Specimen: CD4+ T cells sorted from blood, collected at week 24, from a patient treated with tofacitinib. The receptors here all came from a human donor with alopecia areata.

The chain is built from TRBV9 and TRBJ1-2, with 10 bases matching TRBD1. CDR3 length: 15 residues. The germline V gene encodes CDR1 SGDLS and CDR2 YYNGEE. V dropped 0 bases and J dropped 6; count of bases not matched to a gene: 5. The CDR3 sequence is CASSVEGQGIHGYTF. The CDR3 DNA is TGTGCCAGCAGCGTAGAGGGACAGGGGATTCATGGCTACACCTTC.

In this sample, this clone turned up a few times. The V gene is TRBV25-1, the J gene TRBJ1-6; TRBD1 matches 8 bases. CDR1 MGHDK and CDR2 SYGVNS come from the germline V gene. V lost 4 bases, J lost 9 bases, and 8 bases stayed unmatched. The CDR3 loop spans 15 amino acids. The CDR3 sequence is CASSADRGNGSPLHF. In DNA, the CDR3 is TGTGCCAGCAGTGCCGACAGGGGTAACGGTTCACCCCTCCACTTT.

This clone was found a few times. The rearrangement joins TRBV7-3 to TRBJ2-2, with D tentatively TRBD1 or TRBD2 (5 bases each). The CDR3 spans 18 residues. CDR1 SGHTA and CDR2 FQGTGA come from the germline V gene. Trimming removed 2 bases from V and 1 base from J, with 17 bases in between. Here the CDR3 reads CASSLLPSGALNTGELFF. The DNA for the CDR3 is TGTGCCAGCAGCTTACTTCCGTCCGGGGCTTTGAACACCGGGGAGCTGTTTTTT.

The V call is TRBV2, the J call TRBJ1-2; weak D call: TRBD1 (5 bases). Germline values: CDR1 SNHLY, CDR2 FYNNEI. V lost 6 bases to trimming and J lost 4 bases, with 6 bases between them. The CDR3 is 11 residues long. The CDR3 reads CASRRGYGYTF. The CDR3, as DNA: TGTGCCAGCAGAAGGGGCTATGGCTACACCTTC.

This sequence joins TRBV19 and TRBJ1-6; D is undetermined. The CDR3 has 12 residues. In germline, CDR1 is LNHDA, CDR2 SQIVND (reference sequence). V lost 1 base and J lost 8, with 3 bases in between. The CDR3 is CASSIGDSPLHF. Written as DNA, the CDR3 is TGTGCCAGTAGTATAGGGGATTCACCCCTCCACTTT. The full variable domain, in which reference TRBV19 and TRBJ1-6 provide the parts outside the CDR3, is DGGITQSPKYLFRKEGQNVTLSCEQNLNHDAMYWYRQDPGQGLRLIYYSQIVNDFQKGDIAEGYSVSREKKESFPLTVTSAQKNPTAFYLCASSIGDSPLHFGNGTRLTVT.

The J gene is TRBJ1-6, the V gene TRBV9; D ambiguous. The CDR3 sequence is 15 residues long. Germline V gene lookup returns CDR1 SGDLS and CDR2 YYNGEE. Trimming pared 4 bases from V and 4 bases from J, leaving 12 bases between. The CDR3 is CASSFLDGYNSPLHF. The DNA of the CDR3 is TGTGCCAGCAGCTTCTTGGACGGATATAATTCACCCCTCCACTTT. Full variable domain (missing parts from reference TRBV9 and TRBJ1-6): DSGVTQTPKHLITATGQRVTLRCSPRSGDLSVYWYQQSLDQGLQFLIQYYNGEERAKGNILERFSAQQFPDLHSELNLSSLELGDSALYFCASSFLDGYNSPLHFGNGTRLTVT.

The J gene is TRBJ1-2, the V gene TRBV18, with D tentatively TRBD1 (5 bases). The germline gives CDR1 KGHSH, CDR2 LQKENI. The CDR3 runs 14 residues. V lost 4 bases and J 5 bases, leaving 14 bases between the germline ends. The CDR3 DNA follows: TGTGCCAGCTCACGGGACGGACTACGGTATGGCTACACCTTC. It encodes CASSRDGLRYGYTF.

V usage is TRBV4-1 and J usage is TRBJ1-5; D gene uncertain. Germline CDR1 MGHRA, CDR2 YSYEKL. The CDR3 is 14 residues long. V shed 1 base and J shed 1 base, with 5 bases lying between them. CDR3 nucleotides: TGCGCCAGCAGCCAAGGTGTAAGCAATCAGCCCCAGCATTTT. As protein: CASSQGVSNQPQHF.

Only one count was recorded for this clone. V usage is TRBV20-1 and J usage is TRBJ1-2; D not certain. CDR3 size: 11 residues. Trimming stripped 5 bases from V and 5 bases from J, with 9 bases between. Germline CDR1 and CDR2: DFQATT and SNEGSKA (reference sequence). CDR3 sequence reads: CSAGPQYGYTF. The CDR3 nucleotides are TGCAGTGCTGGACCCCAGTATGGCTACACCTTC.

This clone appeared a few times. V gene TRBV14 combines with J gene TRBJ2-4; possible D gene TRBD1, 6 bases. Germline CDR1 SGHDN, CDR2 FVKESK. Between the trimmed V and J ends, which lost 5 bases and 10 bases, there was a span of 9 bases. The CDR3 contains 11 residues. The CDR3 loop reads CASSGTRIQYF. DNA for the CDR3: TGTGCCAGCAGCGGGACACGGATTCAGTACTTC.

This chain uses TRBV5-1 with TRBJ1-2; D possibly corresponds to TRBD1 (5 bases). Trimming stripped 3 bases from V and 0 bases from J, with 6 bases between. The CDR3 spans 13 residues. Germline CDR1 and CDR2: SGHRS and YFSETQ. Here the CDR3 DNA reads TGCGCCAGCAGCTCCAGGGCTAACTATGGCTACACCTTC. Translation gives CASSSRANYGYTF.

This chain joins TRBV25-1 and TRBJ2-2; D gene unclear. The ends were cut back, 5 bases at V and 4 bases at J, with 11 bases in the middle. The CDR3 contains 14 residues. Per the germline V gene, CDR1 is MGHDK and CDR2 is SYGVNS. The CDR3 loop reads CASSRQRSTGELFF. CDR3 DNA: TGTGCCAGCAGTCGCCAGAGGTCCACCGGGGAGCTGTTTTTT.

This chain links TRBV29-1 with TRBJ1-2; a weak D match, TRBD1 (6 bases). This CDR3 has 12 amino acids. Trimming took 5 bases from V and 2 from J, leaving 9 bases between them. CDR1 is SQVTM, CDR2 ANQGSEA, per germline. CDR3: CSVSDRNYGYTF. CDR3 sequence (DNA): TGCAGCGTTTCGGACAGAAACTATGGCTACACCTTC.

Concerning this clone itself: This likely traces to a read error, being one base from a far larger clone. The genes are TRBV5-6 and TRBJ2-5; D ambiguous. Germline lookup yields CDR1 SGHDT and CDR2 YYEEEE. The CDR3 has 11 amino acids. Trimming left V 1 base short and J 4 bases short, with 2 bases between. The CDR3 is CASSLRETQYF. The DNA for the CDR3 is TGTGCCAGCAGCTTGCGAGAGACCCAGTACTTC.